This entry describes one T cell receptor beta chain. This record comes from a study of blood T cell repertoires in COVID-19. The CDR3 sequence is 15 residues long. Between the trimmed V and J ends, which lost 5 bases and 0 bases, there was a span of 13 bases. Per germline, CDR1 KGHSH and CDR2 LQKENI. Per the original data handling: Reference gene primers were amplified, and this amplification served to estimate nucleated cell counts. TCRdb's table, derived via immunoSEQ multiplex PCR, lists solely in-frame clones and lacks some. Clone size and V and J calls were adopted from that table, with D and trimming inferred from the DNA. The data show 300,000 to 350,000 clones, approximately 89% seen once.

This chain joins TRBV18 and TRBJ1-2; D not resolved. This sequence was found in a woman aged 60-75 years with COVID-19, enrolled during active disease. The sequenced sample was peripheral blood. CDR3 nucleotide sequence: TGTGCCAGCTCAATAGCGACGGGGACTAACTATGGCTACACCTTC. As protein: CASSIATGTNYGYTF.